Following are 21 T cell receptor beta chains from one sample sequenced in a study of cytotoxic CD8 clonotypes in ibrutinib-treated CLL. Clones were sequenced by immunoSEQ multiplex PCR, and TCRdb holds only the in-frame ones, with some missing. The sample holds 35,000 to 45,000 clones, 60% to 80% seen once. The sample in question was PBMCs, obtained at disease progression, from a patient treated with ibrutinib. The source of these receptors is a human donor with chronic lymphocytic leukemia.

The chain carries TRBV23-1 and TRBJ1-1, with a tentative D call TRBD1 (5 bases). TRBV23-1 is placed among ORFs of uncertain function. CDR3 length: 16 amino acids. Trimming took 0 bases from V and 4 from J, leaving 15 bases between them. The CDR3 coding sequence is TGCGCCAGCAGTCAATCGTGTTTGGGGCGGGCCACTGAAGCTTTCTTT. Translation gives CASSQSCLGRATEAFF.

V and J are TRBV5-1 and TRBJ2-2; D unclear. The CDR3 is 14 amino acids. Germline lookup yields CDR1 SGHRS and CDR2 YFSETQ. Trimming left V 0 bases short and J 6 bases short, with 9 bases between. The CDR3 DNA sequence: TGCGCCAGCAGCTTGGAATGGGAATCCGGGGAGCTGTTTTTT. Protein: CASSLEWESGELFF.

The table lists this clone with a few counts. This chain joins TRBV19 and TRBJ1-2, with TRBD1 identical over 7 bases. The V gene end was trimmed by 6 bases and the J gene end by 2 bases; junction bases not matched to a gene: 9. This CDR3 is 15 amino acids long. Germline CDR1 LNHDA, CDR2 SQIVND (reference sequence). The CDR3 sequence is CASRETGRSNYGYTF. The DNA of the CDR3 is TGTGCCAGTAGGGAGACAGGGAGGTCGAACTATGGCTACACCTTC. Variable domain in full (rest from reference TRBV19 and TRBJ1-2): DGGITQSPKYLFRKEGQNVTLSCEQNLNHDAMYWYRQDPGQGLRLIYYSQIVNDFQKGDIAEGYSVSREKKESFPLTVTSAQKNPTAFYLCASRETGRSNYGYTFGSGTRLTVV.

The rearrangement joins TRBV5-4 to TRBJ2-2, with 12 bases identical to TRBD1. The CDR3 contains 18 residues. Germline CDR1 SGHNT, CDR2 YYREEE (reference sequence). The V and J ends lost 4 bases and 2 bases, in that order; junction bases with no gene match: 9. The CDR3 region is CASSPGGQGAFNTGELFF. CDR3 coding DNA: TGTGCCAGCAGCCCTGGGGGACAGGGGGCTTTTAACACCGGGGAGCTGTTTTTT.

This clone was detected a few times. The chain combines TRBV6-5 with TRBJ2-2; no reliable D call. Germline CDR1 MNHEY, CDR2 SVGAGI. Trimming left V 0 bases short and J 8 bases short, with 10 bases between. This CDR3 is built from 14 residues. CDR3 DNA sequence: TGTGCCAGCAGTTACTCGAAAGGGTTGGGGGAGCTGTTTTTT. Residues: CASSYSKGLGELFF.

The chain links TRBV2 to TRBJ2-3, with 7 nucleotides matching TRBD1. With V trimmed by 8 bases and J by 0 bases, 5 bases remained unmatched. CDR3 length: 14 residues. The germline V gene encodes CDR1 SNHLY and CDR2 FYNNEI. The CDR3 loop is CASGQALSTDTQYF. CDR3 nucleotides: TGTGCCAGCGGACAGGCCCTTAGCACAGATACGCAGTATTTT.

This clone came up a few times. The chain couples TRBV2 to TRBJ1-5; no clear D gene. Looked up from germline, CDR1 is SNHLY and CDR2 is FYNNEI. The V end was cut by 1 base, the J end by 7 bases, with 8 bases between. The CDR3 length is 13 residues. Here the CDR3 reads CASSEGLWQPQHF. The CDR3 coding sequence is TGTGCCAGCAGTGAAGGTCTGTGGCAGCCCCAGCATTTT.

This chain links TRBV7-2 with TRBJ1-5, with 8 bases matching TRBD1. CDR3 size: 16 residues. Unmatched junction bases numbered 9, after V lost 5 bases and J lost 3 bases. In germline, CDR1 is SGHTA, CDR2 FQGNSA. The CDR3 DNA is TGTGCCAGCAGCGTACAGGGGGAGACGGACAATCAGCCCCAGCATTTT. This gives the protein CASSVQGETDNQPQHF.

V is TRBV5-4 and J is TRBJ2-1, with TRBD2 matching 11 bases. Germline assignment: CDR1 SGHNT and CDR2 YYREEE (reference sequence). This CDR3 has 16 amino acids. The junction had 1 base not matched to a gene; V was cut back by 0 bases and J by 2 bases. CDR3 sequence (DNA): TGTGCCAGCAGCTTGGCTAGCGGGGGGACCTACAATGAGCAGTTCTTC. Its protein product is CASSLASGGTYNEQFF.

The chain joins TRBV6-1 to TRBJ2-1; possible D gene TRBD1, 6 bases. CDR3 size: 15 residues. Germline V gene lookup returns CDR1 MNHNS and CDR2 SASEGT. V lost 2 bases and J 4 bases, leaving 12 bases between the germline ends. The DNA for the CDR3 is TGTGCCAGCAGTGAACAGGTGGGGGCTTACAATGAGCAGTTCTTC. It specifies CASSEQVGAYNEQFF.

The CDR3 nucleotides read TGTGCCAGTAAGGAGATAACGAACACCGGGGAGCTGTTTTTT. Translating gives CASKEITNTGELFF. This chain uses TRBV19 with TRBJ2-2; D unresolved. Germline CDR1 and CDR2: LNHDA and SQIVND (reference sequence). Trimming left V 7 bases short and J 0 bases short, with 9 bases between. This CDR3 is built from 14 residues.

The V gene is TRBV5-1, the J gene TRBJ2-5; D is perhaps TRBD2 (5 bases). This CDR3 region has 14 residues. Germline V gene data show CDR1 as SGHRS and CDR2 as YFSETQ. Trimming took 2 bases from V and 4 from J, leaving 12 bases between them. CDR3: CASSFGVSAETQYF. Written as DNA, the CDR3 is TGCGCCAGCAGCTTCGGGGTTAGTGCAGAGACCCAGTACTTC.

This clone has only a few counts. Other DNA sequences in this specimen translate into the identical CDR3. This chain uses TRBV2 with TRBJ2-3; 11 positions match TRBD2. The CDR3 spans 15 residues. Germline CDR1 and CDR2: SNHLY and FYNNEI. Trimming at V came to 4 bases and at J to 4 bases, leaving 4 bases not matched to a gene. CDR3 region: CASSGLAGGADTQYF. The CDR3 coding sequence is TGTGCCAGCAGTGGTTTAGCGGGGGGGGCAGATACGCAGTATTTT.

V and J are TRBV5-8 and TRBJ1-2; weak D call: TRBD1 (5 bases). Germline assignment: CDR1 SGHTS and CDR2 YDEGEE. CDR3 length: 12 amino acids. Trimming took off 7 bases at V and 5 bases at J, with 12 bases between the two ends. The CDR3 nucleotides read TGTGCCAGCGGCAGGGCGGCTTATGGCTACACCTTC. The encoded protein is CASGRAAYGYTF.

The chain joins TRBV7-2 to TRBJ1-4, with 7 bases lining up with TRBD1. V trimming: 2 bases; J trimming: 11 bases; junction bases outside the gene matches: 11. Per germline, CDR1 SGHTA and CDR2 FQGNSA. The CDR3 has 15 residues. Written as DNA, the CDR3 is TGTGCCAGCAGCTTATTCCCGGGACAGACCGAGAAACTGTTTTTT. It yields the protein CASSLFPGQTEKLFF. Based on the CDR3 plus reference TRBV7-2 and TRBJ1-4, the full variable domain is GAGVSQSPSNKVTEKGKDVELRCDPISGHTALYWYRQSLGQGLEFLIYFQGNSAPDKSGLPSDRFSAERTGGSVSTLTIQRTQQEDSAVYLCASSLFPGQTEKLFFGSGTQLSVL.

This clone was recorded a few times. The rearrangement joins TRBV7-9 to TRBJ1-1; weak D call: TRBD1 (5 bases). Deletions cut 5 bases from V and 3 bases from J, with 16 bases between. This CDR3 is 15 amino acids long. Germline V gives CDR1 SEHNR, CDR2 FQNEAQ (reference sequence). This CDR3 is CASSQGATADTEAFF. CDR3 nucleotides: TGTGCCAGCAGCCAAGGGGCGACAGCTGACACTGAAGCTTTCTTT. Looking up the rest from reference TRBV7-9 and TRBJ1-1 gives the full variable domain: DTGVSQNPRHKITKRGQNVTFRCDPISEHNRLYWYRQTLGQGPEFLTYFQNEAQLEKSRLLSDRFSAERPKGSFSTLEIQRTEQGDSAMYLCASSQGATADTEAFFGQGTRLTVV.

This chain uses TRBV5-6 with TRBJ2-5, with D possibly being TRBD1 or TRBD2 (5 bases each). V was trimmed by 4 bases and J by 5 bases, leaving 18 bases between them. Germline V lookup: CDR1 SGHDT, CDR2 YYEEEE. The CDR3 has 15 residues. For the CDR3, the DNA is TGTGCCAGCAGCCCGTCGGCAGGGTCGGGGGAGACCCAGTACTTC. Translating gives CASSPSAGSGETQYF. Full variable domain (rest looked up from reference TRBV5-6 and TRBJ2-5): DAGVTQSPTHLIKTRGQQVTLRCSPKSGHDTVSWYQQALGQGPQFIFQYYEEEERQRGNFPDRFSGHQFPNYSSELNVNALLLGDSALYLCASSPSAGSGETQYFGPGTRLLVL.

This clone appeared a single time. J is TRBJ2-3 and V is TRBV6-1; possibly TRBD2 for D (5 bases). Germline assignment: CDR1 MNHNS and CDR2 SASEGT. Trimming took 4 bases from V and 3 from J, leaving 8 bases between them. CDR3 length equals 13 residues. CDR3 nucleotide sequence: TGTGCCAGCAGTGGGACTTATACAGATACGCAGTATTTT. Its protein is CASSGTYTDTQYF.

Notes on this clone: Different DNA sequences within this sample yield the same CDR3. This sequence joins TRBV5-4 and TRBJ1-6, with TRBD1 matching over 7 bases. Per the germline V gene, CDR1 is SGHNT and CDR2 is YYREEE (reference sequence). The J segment lost 7 bases and the V segment lost 3 bases, leaving 4 bases of the junction unmatched. The CDR3 is made up of 14 amino acids. CDR3 region: CASSSRDSNSPLHF. For the CDR3, the DNA is TGTGCCAGCAGCTCGAGGGACAGCAATTCACCCCTCCACTTT.

The chain uses TRBV10-2 and TRBJ2-1; TRBD1 is a possible D gene (6 bases). Per the germline V gene, CDR1 is WSHSY and CDR2 is SAAADI. Trimming took 2 bases from V and 2 from J, leaving 13 bases between them. The CDR3 loop spans 16 amino acids. The CDR3 region is CASSEKGTPPYNEQFF. CDR3 nucleotide sequence: TGCGCCAGCAGTGAGAAAGGGACACCCCCCTACAATGAGCAGTTCTTC.

This chain joins TRBV2 and TRBJ1-1; 9 bases line up with TRBD1. This CDR3 has 15 amino acids. Germline loops: CDR1 SNHLY, CDR2 FYNNEI. J was trimmed by 7 bases and V by 5 bases; bases with no gene match: 11. The CDR3 is CASSTLGTGIVEAFF. The CDR3, as DNA: TGTGCCAGCAGTACCCTAGGGACAGGGATCGTTGAAGCTTTCTTT.